This note documents a single T cell receptor (beta chain) sequence. This entry comes from a study of blood T cell repertoires in COVID-19. Study-level information: From the United States, Italy and Spain came samples of acute and convalescent COVID-19.

V was trimmed by 2 bases and J by 4 bases, leaving 8 bases between them. This CDR3 has 13 residues. Germline CDR1 reads MNHNY; CDR2 reads SVGAGI (reference sequence). The repertoire was sequenced with immunoSEQ multiplex PCR; TCRdb's copy has only in-frame clones and lacks some. The sample lists 110,000 to 150,000 clones, more than 80% seen once, with roughly 9.6% in the top ten. This TCR was recovered from a woman at least 80 years old with acute or convalescent COVID-19. V and J are TRBV6-6 and TRBJ1-2; D remains ambiguous. Sequencing input: peripheral blood. This chain's CDR3 is CASSYPGSYGYTF. CDR3 sequence (DNA): TGTGCCAGCAGTTACCCGGGGAGCTATGGCTACACCTTC.